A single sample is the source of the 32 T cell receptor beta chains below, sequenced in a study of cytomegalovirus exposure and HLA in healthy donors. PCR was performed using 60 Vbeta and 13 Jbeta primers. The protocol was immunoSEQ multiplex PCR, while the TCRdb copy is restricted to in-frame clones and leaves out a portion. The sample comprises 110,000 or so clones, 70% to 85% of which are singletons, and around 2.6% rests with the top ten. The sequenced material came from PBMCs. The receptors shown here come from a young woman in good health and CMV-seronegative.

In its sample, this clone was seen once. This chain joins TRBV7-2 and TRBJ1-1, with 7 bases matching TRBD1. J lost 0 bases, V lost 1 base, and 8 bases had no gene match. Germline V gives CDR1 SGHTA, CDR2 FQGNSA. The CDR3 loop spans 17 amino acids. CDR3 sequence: CASSLGVRGKVNTEAFF. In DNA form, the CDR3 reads TGTGCCAGCAGCTTAGGTGTCAGGGGGAAGGTGAACACTGAAGCTTTCTTT.

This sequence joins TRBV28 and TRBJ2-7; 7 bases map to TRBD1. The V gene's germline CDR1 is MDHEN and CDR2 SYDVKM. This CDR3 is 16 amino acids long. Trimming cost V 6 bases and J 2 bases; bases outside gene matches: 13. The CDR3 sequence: CASRQALRDRTYEQYF. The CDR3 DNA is TGTGCCAGCAGGCAAGCCCTCCGGGACAGAACCTACGAGCAGTACTTC.

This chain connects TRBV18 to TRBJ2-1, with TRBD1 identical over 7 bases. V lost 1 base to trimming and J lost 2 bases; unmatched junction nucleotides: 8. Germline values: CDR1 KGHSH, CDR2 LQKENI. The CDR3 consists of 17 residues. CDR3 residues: CASSPQRGGSTYNEQFF. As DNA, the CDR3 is TGTGCCAGCTCACCACAGCGAGGGGGCTCTACCTACAATGAGCAGTTCTTC. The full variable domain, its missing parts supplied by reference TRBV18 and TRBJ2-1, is NAGVMQNPRHLVRRRGQEARLRCSPMKGHSHVYWYRQLPEEGLKFMVYLQKENIIDESGMPKERFSAEFPKEGPSILRIQQVVRGDSAAYFCASSPQRGGSTYNEQFFGPGTRLTVL.

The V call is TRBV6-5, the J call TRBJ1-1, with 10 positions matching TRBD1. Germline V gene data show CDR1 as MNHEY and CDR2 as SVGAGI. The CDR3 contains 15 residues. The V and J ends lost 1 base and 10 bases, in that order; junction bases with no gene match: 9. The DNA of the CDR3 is TGTGCCAGCAGTTACTTGCGTGGGGACAGGGGATTAGCTTTCTTT. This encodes CASSYLRGDRGLAFF.

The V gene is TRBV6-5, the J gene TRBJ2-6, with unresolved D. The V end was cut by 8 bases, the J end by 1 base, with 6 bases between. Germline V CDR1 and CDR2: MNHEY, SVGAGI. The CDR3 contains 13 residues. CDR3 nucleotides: TGTGCCAGCGTTTCTTCTGGGGCCAACGTCCTGACTTTC. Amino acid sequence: CASVSSGANVLTF.

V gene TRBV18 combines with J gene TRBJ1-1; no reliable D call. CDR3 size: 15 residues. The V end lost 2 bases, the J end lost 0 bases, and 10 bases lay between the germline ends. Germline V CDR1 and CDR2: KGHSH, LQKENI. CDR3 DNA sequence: TGTGCCAGCTCACCAGAAGCCGAGATGAACACTGAAGCTTTCTTT. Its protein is CASSPEAEMNTEAFF.

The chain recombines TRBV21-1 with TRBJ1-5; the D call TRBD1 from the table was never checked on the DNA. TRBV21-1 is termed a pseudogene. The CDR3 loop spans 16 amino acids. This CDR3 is CASSKDPGGSNQPQHF. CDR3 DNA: TGTGCCAGCAGCAAAGATCCAGGGGGTAGCAATCAGCCCCAGCATTTT.

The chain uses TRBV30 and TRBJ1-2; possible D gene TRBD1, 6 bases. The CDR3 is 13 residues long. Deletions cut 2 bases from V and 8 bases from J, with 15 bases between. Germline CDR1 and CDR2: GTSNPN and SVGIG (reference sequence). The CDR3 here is CAWSRARGQGYTF. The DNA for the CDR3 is TGTGCCTGGAGTAGGGCCAGGGGCCAAGGCTACACCTTC.

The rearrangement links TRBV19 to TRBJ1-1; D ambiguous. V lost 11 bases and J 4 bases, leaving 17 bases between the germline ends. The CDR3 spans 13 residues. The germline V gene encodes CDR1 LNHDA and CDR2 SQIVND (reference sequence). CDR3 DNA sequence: TGTGCCTGCCGAGGGAGAAGGCGCACTGAAGCTTTCTTT. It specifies CACRGRRRTEAFF. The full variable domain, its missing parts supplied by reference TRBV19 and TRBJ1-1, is DGGITQSPKYLFRKEGQNVTLSCEQNLNHDAMYWYRQDPGQGLRLIYYSQIVNDFQKGDIAEGYSVSREKKESFPLTVTSAQKNPTAFYLCACRGRRRTEAFFGQGTRLTVV.

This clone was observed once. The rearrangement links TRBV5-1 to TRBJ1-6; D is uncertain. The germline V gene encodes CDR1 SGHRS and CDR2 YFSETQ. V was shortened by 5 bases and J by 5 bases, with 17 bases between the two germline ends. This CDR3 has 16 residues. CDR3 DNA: TGCGCCAGCAGTCGTGACTCCCCCGGGGATAATTCACCCCTCCACTTT. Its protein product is CASSRDSPGDNSPLHF.

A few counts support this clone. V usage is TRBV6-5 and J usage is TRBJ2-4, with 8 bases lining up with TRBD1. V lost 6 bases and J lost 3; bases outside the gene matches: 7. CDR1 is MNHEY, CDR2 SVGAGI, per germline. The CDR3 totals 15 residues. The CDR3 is CASRGMTGDKNIQYF. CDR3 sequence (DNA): TGTGCCAGCAGGGGGATGACAGGGGACAAAAACATTCAGTACTTC.

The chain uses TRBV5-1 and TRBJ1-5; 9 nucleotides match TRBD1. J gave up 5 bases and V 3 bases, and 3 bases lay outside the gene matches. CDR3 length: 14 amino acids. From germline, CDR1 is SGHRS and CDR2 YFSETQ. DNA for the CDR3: TGCGCCAGCAGCTCGAGACAGGGGGATCAGCCCCAGCATTTT. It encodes CASSSRQGDQPQHF.

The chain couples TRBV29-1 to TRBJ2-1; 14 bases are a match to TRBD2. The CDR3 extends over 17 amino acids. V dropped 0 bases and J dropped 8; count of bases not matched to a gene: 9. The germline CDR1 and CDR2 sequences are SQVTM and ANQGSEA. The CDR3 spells CSVEDETSGRVGDEQFF. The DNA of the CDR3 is TGCAGCGTTGAAGATGAGACTAGCGGGAGGGTGGGCGATGAGCAGTTCTTC.

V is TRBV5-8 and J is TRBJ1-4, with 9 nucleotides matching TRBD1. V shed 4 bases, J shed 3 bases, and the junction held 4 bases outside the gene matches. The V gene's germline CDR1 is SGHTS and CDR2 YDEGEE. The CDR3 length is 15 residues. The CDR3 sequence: CASSVGQGSNEKLFF. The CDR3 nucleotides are TGTGCCAGCAGCGTGGGACAGGGCTCTAATGAAAAACTGTTTTTT.

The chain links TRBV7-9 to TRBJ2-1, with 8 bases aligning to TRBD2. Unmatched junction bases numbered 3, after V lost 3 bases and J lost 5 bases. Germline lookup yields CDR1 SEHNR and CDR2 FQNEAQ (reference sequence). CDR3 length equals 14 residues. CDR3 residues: CASSFVAGNNEQFF. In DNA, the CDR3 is TGTGCCAGCAGCTTCGTAGCGGGGAACAATGAGCAGTTCTTC.

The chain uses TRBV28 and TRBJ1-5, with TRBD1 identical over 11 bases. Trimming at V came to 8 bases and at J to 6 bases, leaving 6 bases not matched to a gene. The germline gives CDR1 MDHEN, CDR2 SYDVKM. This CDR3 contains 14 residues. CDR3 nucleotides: TGTGCCAGCGCCGGGACAGGGGGTTTTCAGCCCCAGCATTTT. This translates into CASAGTGGFQPQHF. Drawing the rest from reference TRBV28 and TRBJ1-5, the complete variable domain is DVKVTQSSRYLVKRTGEKVFLECVQDMDHENMFWYRQDPGLGLRLIYFSYDVKMKEKGDIPEGYSVSREKKERFSLILESASTNQTSMYLCASAGTGGFQPQHFGDGTRLSIL.

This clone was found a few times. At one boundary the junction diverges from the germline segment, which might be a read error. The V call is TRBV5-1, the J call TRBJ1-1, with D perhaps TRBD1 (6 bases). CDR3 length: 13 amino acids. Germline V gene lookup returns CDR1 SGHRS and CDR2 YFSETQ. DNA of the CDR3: TGCGCCAGCAGCCAGGAACAGGGCATCAACCTAGAGTTT. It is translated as CASSQEQGINLEF. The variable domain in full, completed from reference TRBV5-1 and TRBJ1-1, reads KAGVTQTPRYLIKTRGQQVTLSCSPISGHRSVSWYQQTPGQGLQFLFEYFSETQRNKGNFPGRFSGRQFSNSRSEMNVSTLELGDSALYLCASSQEQGINLEFGQGTRLTVV.

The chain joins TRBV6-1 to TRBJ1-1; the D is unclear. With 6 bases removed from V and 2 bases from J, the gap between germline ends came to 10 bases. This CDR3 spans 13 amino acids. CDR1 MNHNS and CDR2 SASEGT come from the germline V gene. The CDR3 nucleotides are TGTGCCAGCAGCTCCGGTTCAAACACTGAAGCTTTCTTT. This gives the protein CASSSGSNTEAFF.

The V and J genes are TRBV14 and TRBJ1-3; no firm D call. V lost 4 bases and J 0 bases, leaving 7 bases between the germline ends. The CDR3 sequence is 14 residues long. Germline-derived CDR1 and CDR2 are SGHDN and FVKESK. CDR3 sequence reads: CASSRRGSGNTIYF. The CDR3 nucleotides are TGTGCCAGCAGCCGCCGGGGCTCTGGAAACACCATATATTTT.

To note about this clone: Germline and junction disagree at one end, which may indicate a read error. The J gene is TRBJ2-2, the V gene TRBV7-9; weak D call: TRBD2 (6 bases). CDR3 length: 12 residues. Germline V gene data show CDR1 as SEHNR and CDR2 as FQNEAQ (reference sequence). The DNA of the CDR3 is TGTTCCAGCAGCTCGGGAGCCGGGGAGCTGTTTTTT. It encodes CSSSSGAGELFF.

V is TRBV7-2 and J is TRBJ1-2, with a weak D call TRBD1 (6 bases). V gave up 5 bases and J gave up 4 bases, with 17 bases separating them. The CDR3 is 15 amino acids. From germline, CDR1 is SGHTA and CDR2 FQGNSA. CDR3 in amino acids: CASSTPDRRSYGYTF. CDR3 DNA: TGTGCCAGCAGCACGCCCGACAGGAGAAGCTATGGCTACACCTTC.

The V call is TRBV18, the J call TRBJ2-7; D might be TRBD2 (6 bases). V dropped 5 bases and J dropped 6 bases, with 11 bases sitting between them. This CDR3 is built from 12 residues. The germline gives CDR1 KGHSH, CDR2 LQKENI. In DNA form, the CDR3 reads TGTGCCAGCTCAGTATCCGGGGGCGAGCAGTACTTC. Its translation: CASSVSGGEQYF.

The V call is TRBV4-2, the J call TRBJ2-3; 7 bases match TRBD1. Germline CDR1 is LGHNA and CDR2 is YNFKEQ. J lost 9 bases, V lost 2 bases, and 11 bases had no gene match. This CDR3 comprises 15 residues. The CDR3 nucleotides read TGTGCCAGCAGCCAACCGCTTTTGGACAGGTCAACGCAGTATTTT. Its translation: CASSQPLLDRSTQYF.

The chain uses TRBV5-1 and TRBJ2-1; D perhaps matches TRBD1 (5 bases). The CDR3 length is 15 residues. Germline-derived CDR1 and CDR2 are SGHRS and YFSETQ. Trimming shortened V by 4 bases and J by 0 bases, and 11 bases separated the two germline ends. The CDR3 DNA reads TGCGCCAGCAGCCCGGACACGAGCTCCTACAATGAGCAGTTCTTC. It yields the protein CASSPDTSSYNEQFF.

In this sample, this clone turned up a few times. CDR3 coding DNA: TGCGCCAGCAGCCAAACTCAGACAGGGCCAAATGAAAAACTGTTTTTT. It codes for CASSQTQTGPNEKLFF. The chain recombines TRBV4-1 with TRBJ1-4; 7 nucleotides match TRBD1. Germline trimming cut 2 bases from V and 5 bases from J; bases unmatched to any gene: 8. The CDR3 consists of 16 residues. From germline, CDR1 is MGHRA and CDR2 YSYEKL.

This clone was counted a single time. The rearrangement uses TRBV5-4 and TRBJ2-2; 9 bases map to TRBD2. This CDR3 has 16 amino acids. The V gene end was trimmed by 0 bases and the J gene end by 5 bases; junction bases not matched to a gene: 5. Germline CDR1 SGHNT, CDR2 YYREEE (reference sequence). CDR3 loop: CASSLDTLAGTGELFF. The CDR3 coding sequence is TGTGCCAGCAGCTTGGATACCCTAGCGGGAACCGGGGAGCTGTTTTTT.

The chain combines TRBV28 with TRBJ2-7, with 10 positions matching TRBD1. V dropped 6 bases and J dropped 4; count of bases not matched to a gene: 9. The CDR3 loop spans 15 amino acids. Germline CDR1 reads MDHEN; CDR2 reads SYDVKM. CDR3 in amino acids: CASRNPTGGFYEQYF. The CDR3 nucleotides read TGTGCCAGCAGGAACCCGACAGGGGGCTTTTACGAGCAGTACTTC.

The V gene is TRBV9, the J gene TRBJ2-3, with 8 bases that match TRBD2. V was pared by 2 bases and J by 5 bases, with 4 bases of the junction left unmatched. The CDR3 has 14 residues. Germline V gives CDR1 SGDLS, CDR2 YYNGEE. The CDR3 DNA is TGTGCCAGCAGCGTGGGGACTAGTGGAGATACGCAGTATTTT. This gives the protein CASSVGTSGDTQYF.

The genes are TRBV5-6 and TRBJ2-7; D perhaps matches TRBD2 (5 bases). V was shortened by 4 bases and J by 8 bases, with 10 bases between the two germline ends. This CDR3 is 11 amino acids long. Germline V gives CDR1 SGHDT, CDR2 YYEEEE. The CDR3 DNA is TGTGCCAGCAGCATGGACTTCCAGCAGTACTTC. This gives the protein CASSMDFQQYF.

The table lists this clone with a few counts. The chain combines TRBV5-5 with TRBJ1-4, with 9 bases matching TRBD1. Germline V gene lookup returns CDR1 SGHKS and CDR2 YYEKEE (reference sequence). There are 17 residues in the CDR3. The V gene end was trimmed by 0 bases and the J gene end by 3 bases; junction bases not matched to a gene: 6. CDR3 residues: CASSLVGTGRSNEKLFF. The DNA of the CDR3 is TGTGCCAGCAGCTTGGTGGGGACAGGGAGATCTAATGAAAAACTGTTTTTT. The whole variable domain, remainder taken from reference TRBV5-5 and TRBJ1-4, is DAGVTQSPTHLIKTRGQQVTLRCSPISGHKSVSWYQQVLGQGPQFIFQYYEKEERGRGNFPDRFSARQFPNYSSELNVNALLLGDSALYLCASSLVGTGRSNEKLFFGSGTQLSVL.

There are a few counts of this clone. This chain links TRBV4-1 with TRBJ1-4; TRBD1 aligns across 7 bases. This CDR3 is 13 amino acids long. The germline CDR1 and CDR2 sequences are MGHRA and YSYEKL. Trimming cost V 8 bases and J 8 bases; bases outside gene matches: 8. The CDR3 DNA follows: TGCGCCAGCCTTGACAGGGCGGGGGAAAAACTGTTTTTT. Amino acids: CASLDRAGEKLFF.

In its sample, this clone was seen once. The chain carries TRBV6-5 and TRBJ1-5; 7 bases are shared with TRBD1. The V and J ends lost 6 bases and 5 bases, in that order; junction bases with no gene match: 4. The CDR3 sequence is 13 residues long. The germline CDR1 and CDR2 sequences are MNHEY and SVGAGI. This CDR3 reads CASSTTGDQPQHF. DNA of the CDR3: TGTGCCAGCAGCACCACAGGGGATCAGCCCCAGCATTTT.